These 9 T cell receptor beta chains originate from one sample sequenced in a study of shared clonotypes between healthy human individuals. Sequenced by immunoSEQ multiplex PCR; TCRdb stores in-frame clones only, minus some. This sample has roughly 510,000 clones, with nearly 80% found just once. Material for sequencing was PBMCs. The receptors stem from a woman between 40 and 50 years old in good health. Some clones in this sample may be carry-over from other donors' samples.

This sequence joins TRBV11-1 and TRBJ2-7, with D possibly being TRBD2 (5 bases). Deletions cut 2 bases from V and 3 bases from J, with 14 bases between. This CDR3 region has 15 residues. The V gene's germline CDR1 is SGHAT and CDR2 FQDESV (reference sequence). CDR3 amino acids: CASSLLGVPSYEQYF. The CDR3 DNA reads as TGTGCCAGCAGCTTACTCGGGGTCCCGAGCTACGAGCAGTACTTC.

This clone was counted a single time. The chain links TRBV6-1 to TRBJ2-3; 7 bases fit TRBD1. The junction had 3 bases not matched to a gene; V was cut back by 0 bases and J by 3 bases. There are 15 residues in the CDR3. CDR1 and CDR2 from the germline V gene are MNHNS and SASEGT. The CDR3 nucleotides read TGTGCCAGCAGTGAAGCAGGGGGCGCGACAGATACGCAGTATTTT. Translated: CASSEAGGATDTQYF.

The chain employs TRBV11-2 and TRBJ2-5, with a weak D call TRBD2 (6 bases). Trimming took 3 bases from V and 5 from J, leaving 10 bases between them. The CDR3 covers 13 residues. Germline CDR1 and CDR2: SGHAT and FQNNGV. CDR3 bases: TGTGCCAGCAGCTTCGGGGCGGGGGAGACCCAGTACTTC. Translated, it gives CASSFGAGETQYF.

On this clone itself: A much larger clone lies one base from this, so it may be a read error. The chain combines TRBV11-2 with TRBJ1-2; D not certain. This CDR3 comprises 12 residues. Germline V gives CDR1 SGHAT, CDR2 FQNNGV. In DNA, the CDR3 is TGTGCCAGCAACTTAACAGCATATGGCTACACCTTC. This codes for CASNLTAYGYTF. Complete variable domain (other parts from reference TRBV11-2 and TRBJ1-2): EAGVAQSPRYKIIEKRQSVAFWCNPISGHATLYWYQQILGQGPKLLIQFQNNGVVDDSQLPKDRFSAERLKGVDSTLKIQPAKLEDSAVYLCASNLTAYGYTFGSGTRLTVV.

The CDR3 DNA reads TGTGCCAGCATTGGCCAGGTTGACACCGGGGAGCTGTTTTTT. Encoded protein: CASIGQVDTGELFF. This chain connects TRBV6-5 to TRBJ2-2, with no clear D. This CDR3 region has 14 residues. The V gene lost 7 bases and the J gene lost 3 bases, with 12 bases spanning the gap. Germline lookup yields CDR1 MNHEY and CDR2 SVGAGI.

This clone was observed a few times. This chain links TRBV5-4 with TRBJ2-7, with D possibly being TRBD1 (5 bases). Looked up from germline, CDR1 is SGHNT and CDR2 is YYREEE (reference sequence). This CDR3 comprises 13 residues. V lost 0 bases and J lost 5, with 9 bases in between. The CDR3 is CASSLDPGNEQYF. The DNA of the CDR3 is TGTGCCAGCAGCTTGGACCCAGGGAACGAGCAGTACTTC. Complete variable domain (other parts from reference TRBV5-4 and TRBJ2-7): ETGVTQSPTHLIKTRGQQVTLRCSSQSGHNTVSWYQQALGQGPQFIFQYYREEENGRGNFPPRFSGLQFPNYSSELNVNALELDDSALYLCASSLDPGNEQYFGPGTRLTVT.

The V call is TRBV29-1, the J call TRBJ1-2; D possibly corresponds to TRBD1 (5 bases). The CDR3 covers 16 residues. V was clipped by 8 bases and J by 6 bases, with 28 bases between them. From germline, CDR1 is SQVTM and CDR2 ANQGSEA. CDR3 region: CSIIGGVQVRKNGYTF. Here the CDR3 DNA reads TGCAGCATCATTGGGGGGGTACAGGTCCGGAAGAATGGCTACACCTTC.

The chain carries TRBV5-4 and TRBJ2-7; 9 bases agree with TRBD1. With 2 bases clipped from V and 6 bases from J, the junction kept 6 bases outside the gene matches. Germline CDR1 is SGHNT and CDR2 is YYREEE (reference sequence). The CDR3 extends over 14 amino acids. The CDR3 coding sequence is TGTGCCAGCAGCTTCGGGACAGGGTATTTCGAGCAGTACTTC. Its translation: CASSFGTGYFEQYF.

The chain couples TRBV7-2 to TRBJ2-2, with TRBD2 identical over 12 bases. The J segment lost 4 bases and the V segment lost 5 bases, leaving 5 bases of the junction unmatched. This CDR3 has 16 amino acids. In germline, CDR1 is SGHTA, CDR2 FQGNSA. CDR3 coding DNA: TGTGCCAGCAGCCCTAGGACTAGCGGGGCCACCGGGGAGCTGTTTTTT. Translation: CASSPRTSGATGELFF.